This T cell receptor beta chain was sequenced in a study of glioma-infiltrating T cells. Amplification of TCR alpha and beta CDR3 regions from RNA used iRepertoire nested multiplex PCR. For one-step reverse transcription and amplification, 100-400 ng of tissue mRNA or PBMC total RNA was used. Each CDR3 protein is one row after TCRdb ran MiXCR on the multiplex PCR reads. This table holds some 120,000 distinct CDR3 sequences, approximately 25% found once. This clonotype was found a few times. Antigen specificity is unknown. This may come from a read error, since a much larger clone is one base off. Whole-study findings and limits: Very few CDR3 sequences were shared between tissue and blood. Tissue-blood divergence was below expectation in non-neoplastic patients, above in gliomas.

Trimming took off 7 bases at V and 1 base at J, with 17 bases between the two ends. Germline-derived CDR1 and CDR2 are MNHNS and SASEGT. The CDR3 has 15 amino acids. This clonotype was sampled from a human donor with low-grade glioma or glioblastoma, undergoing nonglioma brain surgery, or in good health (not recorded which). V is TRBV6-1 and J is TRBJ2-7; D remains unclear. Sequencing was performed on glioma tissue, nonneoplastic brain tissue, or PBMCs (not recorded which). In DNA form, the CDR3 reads TGTGCCAGCAACACACTCAGCGTCCAATCCTACGAGCAGTACTTC. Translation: CASNTLSVQSYEQYF.